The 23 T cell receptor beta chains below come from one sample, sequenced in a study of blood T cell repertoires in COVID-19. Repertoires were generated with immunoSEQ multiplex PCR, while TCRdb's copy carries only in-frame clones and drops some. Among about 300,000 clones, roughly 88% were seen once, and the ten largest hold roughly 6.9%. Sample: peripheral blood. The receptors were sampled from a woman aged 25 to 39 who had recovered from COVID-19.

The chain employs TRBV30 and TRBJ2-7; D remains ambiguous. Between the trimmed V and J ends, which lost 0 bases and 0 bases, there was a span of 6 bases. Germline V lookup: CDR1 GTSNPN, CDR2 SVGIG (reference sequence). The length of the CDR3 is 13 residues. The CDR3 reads CAWSVHSSYEQYF. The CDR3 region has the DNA TGTGCCTGGAGTGTACATTCCTCCTACGAGCAGTACTTC.

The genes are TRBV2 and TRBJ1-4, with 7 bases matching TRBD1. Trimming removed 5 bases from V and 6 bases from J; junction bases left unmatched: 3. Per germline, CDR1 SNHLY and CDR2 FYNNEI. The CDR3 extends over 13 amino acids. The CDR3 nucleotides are TGTGCCAGCAGTACCACAGGGGATGAAAAACTGTTTTTT. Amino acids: CASSTTGDEKLFF.

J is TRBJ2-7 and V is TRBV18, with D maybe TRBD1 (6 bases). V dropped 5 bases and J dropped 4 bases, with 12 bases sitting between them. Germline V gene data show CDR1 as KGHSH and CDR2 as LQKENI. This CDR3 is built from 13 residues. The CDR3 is CASSGAGVYEQYF. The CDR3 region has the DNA TGTGCCAGCTCAGGGGCAGGGGTATACGAGCAGTACTTC. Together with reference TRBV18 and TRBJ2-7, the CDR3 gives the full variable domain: NAGVMQNPRHLVRRRGQEARLRCSPMKGHSHVYWYRQLPEEGLKFMVYLQKENIIDESGMPKERFSAEFPKEGPSILRIQQVVRGDSAAYFCASSGAGVYEQYFGPGTRLTVT.

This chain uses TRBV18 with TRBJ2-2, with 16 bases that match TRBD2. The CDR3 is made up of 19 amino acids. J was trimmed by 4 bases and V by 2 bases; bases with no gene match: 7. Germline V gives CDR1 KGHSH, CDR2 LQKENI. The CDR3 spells CASSPTGLAGGPFTGELFF. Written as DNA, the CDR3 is TGTGCCAGCTCACCAACGGGACTAGCGGGGGGGCCGTTCACCGGGGAGCTGTTTTTT.

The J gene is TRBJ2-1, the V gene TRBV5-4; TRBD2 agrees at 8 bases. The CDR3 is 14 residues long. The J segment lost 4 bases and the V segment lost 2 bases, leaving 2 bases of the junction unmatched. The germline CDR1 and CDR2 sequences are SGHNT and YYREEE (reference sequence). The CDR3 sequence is CASSLRGGYNEQFF. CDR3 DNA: TGTGCCAGCAGCTTACGCGGGGGGTACAATGAGCAGTTCTTC.

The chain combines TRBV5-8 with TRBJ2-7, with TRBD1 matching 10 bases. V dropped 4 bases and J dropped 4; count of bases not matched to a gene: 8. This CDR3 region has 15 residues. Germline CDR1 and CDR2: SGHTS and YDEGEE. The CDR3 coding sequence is TGTGCCAGCAGCCGGGACAGGGGAGGGCCTTACGAGCAGTACTTC. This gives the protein CASSRDRGGPYEQYF. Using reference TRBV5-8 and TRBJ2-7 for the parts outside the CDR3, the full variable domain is EAGVTQSPTHLIKTRGQQATLRCSPISGHTSVYWYQQALGLGLQFLLWYDEGEERNRGNFPPRFSGRQFPNYSSELNVNALELEDSALYLCASSRDRGGPYEQYFGPGTRLTVT.

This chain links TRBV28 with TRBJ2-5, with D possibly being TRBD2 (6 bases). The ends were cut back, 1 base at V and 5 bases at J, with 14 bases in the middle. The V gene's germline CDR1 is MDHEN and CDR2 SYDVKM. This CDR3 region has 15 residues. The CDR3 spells CASSLYQGAGETQYF. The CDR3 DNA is TGTGCCAGCAGTTTATATCAGGGTGCGGGGGAGACCCAGTACTTC.

The CDR3 protein is CASSLSGGAHNEQFF. The CDR3 nucleotides are TGTGCCAGCAGTCTAAGCGGGGGCGCTCACAATGAGCAGTTCTTC. V is TRBV28 and J is TRBJ2-1; 8 positions match TRBD2. Losses at the gene ends were 5 bases for V and 5 bases for J; bases not matched to a gene: 8. Germline V gene sequence: CDR1 MDHEN, CDR2 SYDVKM. This CDR3 comprises 15 residues.

The CDR3 DNA reads TGTGCCAGCAGCCGATCCACGGGGGGGATTATTAATGAGCAGTTCTTC. Its translation is CASSRSTGGIINEQFF. V is TRBV3-1 (or the pseudogene TRBV3-2) and J is TRBJ2-1; 8 bases agree with TRBD2. Germline CDR1 is LGHDT and CDR2 is YNNKEL (reference sequence). Trimming at V came to 4 bases and at J to 7 bases, leaving 12 bases not matched to a gene. The CDR3 is 16 residues long.

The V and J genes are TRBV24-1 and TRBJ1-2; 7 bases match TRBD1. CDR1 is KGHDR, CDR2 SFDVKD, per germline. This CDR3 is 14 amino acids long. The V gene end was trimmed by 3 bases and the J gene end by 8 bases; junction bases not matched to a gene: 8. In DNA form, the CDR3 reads TGTGCCACCAGTGATATCGGGACAGCTCGGGGCTACACCTTC. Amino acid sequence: CATSDIGTARGYTF.

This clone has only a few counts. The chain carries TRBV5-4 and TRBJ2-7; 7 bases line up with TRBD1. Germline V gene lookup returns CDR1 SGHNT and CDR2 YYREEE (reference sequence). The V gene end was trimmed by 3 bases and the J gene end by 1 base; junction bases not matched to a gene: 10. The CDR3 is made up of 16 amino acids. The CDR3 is CASSYETGRGSYEQYF. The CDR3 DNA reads TGTGCCAGCAGCTACGAGACAGGGCGAGGTTCCTACGAGCAGTACTTC.

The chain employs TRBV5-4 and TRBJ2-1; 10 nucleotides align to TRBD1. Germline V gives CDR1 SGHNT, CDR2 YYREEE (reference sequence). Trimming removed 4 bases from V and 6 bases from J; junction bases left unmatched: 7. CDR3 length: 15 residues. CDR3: CASSPGQGERNEQFF. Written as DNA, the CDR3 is TGTGCCAGCAGCCCCGGACAGGGGGAGCGCAATGAGCAGTTCTTC. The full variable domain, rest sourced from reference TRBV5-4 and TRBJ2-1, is ETGVTQSPTHLIKTRGQQVTLRCSSQSGHNTVSWYQQALGQGPQFIFQYYREEENGRGNFPPRFSGLQFPNYSSELNVNALELDDSALYLCASSPGQGERNEQFFGPGTRLTVL.

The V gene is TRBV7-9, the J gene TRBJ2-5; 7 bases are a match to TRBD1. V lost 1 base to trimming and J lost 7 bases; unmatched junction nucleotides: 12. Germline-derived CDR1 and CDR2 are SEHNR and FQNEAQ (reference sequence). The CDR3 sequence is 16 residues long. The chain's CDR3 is CASSLEQGPMVWTQYF. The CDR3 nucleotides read TGTGCCAGCAGCTTAGAACAGGGGCCGATGGTCTGGACCCAGTACTTC.

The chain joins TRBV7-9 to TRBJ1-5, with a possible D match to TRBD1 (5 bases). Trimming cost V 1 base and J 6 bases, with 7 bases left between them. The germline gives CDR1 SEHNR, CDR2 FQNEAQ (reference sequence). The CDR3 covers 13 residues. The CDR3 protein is CASSLVGGQPQHF. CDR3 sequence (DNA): TGTGCCAGCAGCTTAGTGGGGGGTCAGCCCCAGCATTTT. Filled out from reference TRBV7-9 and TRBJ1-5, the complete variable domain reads DTGVSQNPRHKITKRGQNVTFRCDPISEHNRLYWYRQTLGQGPEFLTYFQNEAQLEKSRLLSDRFSAERPKGSFSTLEIQRTEQGDSAMYLCASSLVGGQPQHFGDGTRLSIL.

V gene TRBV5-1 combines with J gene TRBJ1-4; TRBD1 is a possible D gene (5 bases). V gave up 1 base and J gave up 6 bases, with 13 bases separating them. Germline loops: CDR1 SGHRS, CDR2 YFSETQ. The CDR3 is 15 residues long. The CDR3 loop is CASSLLGTRDEKLFF. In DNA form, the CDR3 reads TGCGCCAGCAGCTTGCTCGGGACTCGGGATGAAAAACTGTTTTTT. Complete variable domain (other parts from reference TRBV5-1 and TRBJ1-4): KAGVTQTPRYLIKTRGQQVTLSCSPISGHRSVSWYQQTPGQGLQFLFEYFSETQRNKGNFPGRFSGRQFSNSRSEMNVSTLELGDSALYLCASSLLGTRDEKLFFGSGTQLSVL.

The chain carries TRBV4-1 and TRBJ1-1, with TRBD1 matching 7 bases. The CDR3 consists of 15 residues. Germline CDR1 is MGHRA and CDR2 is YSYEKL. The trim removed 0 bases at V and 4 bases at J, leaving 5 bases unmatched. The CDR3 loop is CASSQERNRGTEAFF. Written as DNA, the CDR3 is TGCGCCAGCAGCCAAGAAAGAAACAGGGGCACTGAAGCTTTCTTT.

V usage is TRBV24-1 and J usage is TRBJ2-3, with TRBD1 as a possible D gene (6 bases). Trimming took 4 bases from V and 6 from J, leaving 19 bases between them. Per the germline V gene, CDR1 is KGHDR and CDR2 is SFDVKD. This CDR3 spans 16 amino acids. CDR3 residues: CATSDPLGQGKDTQYF. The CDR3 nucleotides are TGTGCCACCAGTGACCCCCTCGGGCAGGGGAAGGATACGCAGTATTTT.

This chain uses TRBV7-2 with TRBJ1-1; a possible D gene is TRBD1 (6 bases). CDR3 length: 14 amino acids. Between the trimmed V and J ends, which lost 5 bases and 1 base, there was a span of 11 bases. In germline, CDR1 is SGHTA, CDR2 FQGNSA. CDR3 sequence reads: CASSIGQRNTEAFF. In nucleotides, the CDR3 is TGTGCCAGCAGCATAGGACAGAGGAACACTGAAGCTTTCTTT. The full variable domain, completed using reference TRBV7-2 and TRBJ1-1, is GAGVSQSPSNKVTEKGKDVELRCDPISGHTALYWYRQSLGQGLEFLIYFQGNSAPDKSGLPSDRFSAERTGGSVSTLTIQRTQQEDSAVYLCASSIGQRNTEAFFGQGTRLTVV.

In DNA, the CDR3 is TGCAGAGTACAGGGGGTCAACACTGAAGCTTTCTTT. It specifies CRVQGVNTEAFF. The chain joins TRBV29-1 to TRBJ1-1, with 8 nucleotides matching TRBD1. The germline CDR1 and CDR2 sequences are SQVTM and ANQGSEA. CDR3 length: 12 residues.

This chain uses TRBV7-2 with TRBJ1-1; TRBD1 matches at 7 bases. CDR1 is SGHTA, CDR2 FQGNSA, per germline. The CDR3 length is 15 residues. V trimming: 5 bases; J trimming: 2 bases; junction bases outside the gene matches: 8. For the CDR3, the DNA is TGTGCCAGCAGCCCCACAGGGGTCTCAAACACTGAAGCTTTCTTT. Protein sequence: CASSPTGVSNTEAFF.

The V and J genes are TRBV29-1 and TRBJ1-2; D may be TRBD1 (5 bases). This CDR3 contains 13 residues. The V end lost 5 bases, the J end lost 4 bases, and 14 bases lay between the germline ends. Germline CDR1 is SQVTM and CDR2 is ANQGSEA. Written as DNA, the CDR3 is TGCAGCGTTAGGGTCAGGGCGACCTATGGCTACACCTTC. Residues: CSVRVRATYGYTF.

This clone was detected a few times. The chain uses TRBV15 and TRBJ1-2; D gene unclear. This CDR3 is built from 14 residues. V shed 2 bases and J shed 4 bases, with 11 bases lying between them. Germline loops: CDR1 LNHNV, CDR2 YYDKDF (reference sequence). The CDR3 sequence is CATSRRGSGYGYTF. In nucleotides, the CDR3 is TGTGCCACCAGCAGACGGGGTTCGGGCTATGGCTACACCTTC. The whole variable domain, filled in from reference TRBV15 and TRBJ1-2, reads DAMVIQNPRYQVTQFGKPVTLSCSQTLNHNVMYWYQQKSSQAPKLLFHYYDKDFNNEADTPDNFQSRRPNTSFCFLDIRSPGLGDTAMYLCATSRRGSGYGYTFGSGTRLTVV.

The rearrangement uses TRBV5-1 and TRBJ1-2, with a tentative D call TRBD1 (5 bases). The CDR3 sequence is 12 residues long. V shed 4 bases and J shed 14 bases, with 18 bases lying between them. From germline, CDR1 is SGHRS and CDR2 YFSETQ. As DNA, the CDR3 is TGCGCCAGCAGCGCCGCCGGGACTTCTTTAACCTTC. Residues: CASSAAGTSLTF.